This T cell receptor beta chain appears in the sequencing data of a study of blood T cell repertoires in COVID-19. The overall study: Nucleic acid was either cDNA or gDNA, and it came from T cells, B-cell-depleted T cells, or PBMCs.

The repertoire was sequenced with immunoSEQ multiplex PCR; TCRdb's copy has only in-frame clones and lacks some. Among hundreds of thousands of clones, approximately 90% were seen once, and the ten largest hold approximately 2%. This CDR3 is built from 12 residues. Per germline, CDR1 MDHEN and CDR2 SYDVKM. Trimming took 6 bases from V and 6 from J; bases not matched to a gene: 2. The V and J genes are TRBV28 and TRBJ2-4; the match to TRBD1 covers 7 bases. The receptor comes from a woman aged 18-30 years with acute COVID-19. Sequencing was performed on PBMCs or T cells enriched from blood (not recorded which). This chain's CDR3 is CASRTGRNIQYF. The CDR3 nucleotides read TGTGCCAGCAGGACAGGGCGAAACATTCAGTACTTC. Based on the CDR3 plus reference TRBV28 and TRBJ2-4, the full variable domain is DVKVTQSSRYLVKRTGEKVFLECVQDMDHENMFWYRQDPGLGLRLIYFSYDVKMKEKGDIPEGYSVSREKKERFSLILESASTNQTSMYLCASRTGRNIQYFGAGTRLSVL.